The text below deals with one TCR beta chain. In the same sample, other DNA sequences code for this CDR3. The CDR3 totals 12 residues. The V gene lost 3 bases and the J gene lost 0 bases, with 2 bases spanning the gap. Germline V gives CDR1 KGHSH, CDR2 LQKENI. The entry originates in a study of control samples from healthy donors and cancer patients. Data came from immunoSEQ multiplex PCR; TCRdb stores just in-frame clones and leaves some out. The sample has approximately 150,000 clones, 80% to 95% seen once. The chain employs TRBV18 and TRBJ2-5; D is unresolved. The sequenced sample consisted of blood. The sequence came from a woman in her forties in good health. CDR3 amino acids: CASSPNQETQYF. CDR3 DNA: TGTGCCAGCTCACCTAACCAAGAGACCCAGTACTTC.